A selection of T cell receptor beta chains follows, all from one sample in a study. MiXCR, applied by TCRdb to the multiplex PCR reads, yields one record per CDR3 protein. Of approximately 1,000 distinct CDR3 sequences in the sample, less than 7.5% were seen once. Sequenced sample: memory CD4+ T cells sorted from blood. These receptors were collected from a female donor with breast cancer. Each CDR3 is given with its conserved first and last residue. A D gene is named only where the DNA matches it firmly. The size entry is marked missing in some rows and otherwise reads once, few, many or a size class.

.	large	TRBV12-3/TRBV12-4	TRBJ1-2	TGTGCCAGCAGCTTTGGGACTAACTATGGCTACACCTTC	CASSFGTNYGYTF
.	few	TRBV12-3/TRBV12-4	TRBJ1-2	TGTGCCAGCAGTCCCGACAGGACCAACTATGGCTACACCTTC	CASSPDRTNYGYTF
.	medium-sized	TRBV12-3/TRBV12-4	TRBJ1-2	TGTGCCAGCAGTTCGGGCAGGCGGAATACTGGCTACACCTTC	CASSSGRRNTGYTF
.	medium-sized	TRBV12-3/TRBV12-4	TRBJ1-2	TGTGCCAGCAGTTTATTAATGTTGCAGGGCGTGGGCTATGGCTACACCTTC	CASSLLMLQGVGYGYTF
.	medium-sized	TRBV12-3/TRBV12-4	TRBJ1-2	TGTGCCAGCAGTTTGGCCGAGAACTATGGCTACACCTTC	CASSLAENYGYTF
.	medium-sized	TRBV12-3/TRBV12-4	TRBJ1-2	TGTGCCAGCAGTTTTCAGGGAAGCTATGGCTACACCTTC	CASSFQGSYGYTF
TRBD1	medium-sized	TRBV12-3/TRBV12-4	TRBJ1-2	TGTGCCAGCAGTCGCGGGACAGGGGCTGGCTACACCTTC	CASSRGTGAGYTF
TRBD1	large	TRBV12-3/TRBV12-4	TRBJ1-2	TGTGCCAGCAGTTTAGCGCTTTCTGACAGGGCGGCCTATGGCTACACCTTC	CASSLALSDRAAYGYTF
.	medium-sized	TRBV12-3/TRBV12-4	TRBJ1-2	TGTGCCAGCAGTTTATCCTGGCGCTATGGCTACACCTTC	CASSLSWRYGYTF
.	medium-sized	TRBV12-3/TRBV12-4	TRBJ1-2	TGTGCCAGCAGTCCGGAGACAGTCTATGGCTACACCTTC	CASSPETVYGYTF
.	medium-sized	TRBV12-3/TRBV12-4	TRBJ1-2	TGTGCCAGCAGATCCCTCGCTAACTATGGCTACACCTTC	CASRSLANYGYTF
TRBD1	medium-sized	TRBV12-3/TRBV12-4	TRBJ1-2	TGTGCCAGCGCCGACAGGGAGGAGCATGGCTACACCTTC	CASADREEHGYTF
.	medium-sized	TRBV12-3/TRBV12-4	TRBJ1-2	TGTGCCAGCAGTCCAAAGCTGAACTATGGCTACACCTTC	CASSPKLNYGYTF
.	medium-sized	TRBV12-3/TRBV12-4	TRBJ1-2	TGTGCCAGCAGTTTAACAGGGATGGGTGGCTACACCTTC	CASSLTGMGGYTF
.	medium-sized	TRBV12-3/TRBV12-4	TRBJ1-2	TGTGCCAGCACTCGAAGCCGCAGAGGAAGGGGCTACACCTTC	CASTRSRRGRGYTF
.	medium-sized	TRBV12-3/TRBV12-4	TRBJ1-2	TGTGCCAGCAGTGCCTACGGCTATGGCTACACCTTC	CASSAYGYGYTF
.	medium-sized	TRBV12-3/TRBV12-4	TRBJ1-2	TGTGCCAGCAGTTTTCTCGGGCTAAGAGGTGGCTACACCTTC	CASSFLGLRGGYTF
TRBD1	medium-sized	TRBV12-3/TRBV12-4	TRBJ1-2	TGTGCCAGCAGTTTCCTTCGACAGGGGCTAGCCGGCTACACCTTC	CASSFLRQGLAGYTF
TRBD1	medium-sized	TRBV12-3/TRBV12-4	TRBJ1-2	TGTGCCAGCAGTTTAGGACAGGGCTATGGCTACACCTTC	CASSLGQGYGYTF
.	.	TRBV12-3/TRBV12-4	TRBJ1-2	TGTGCCAGCAGTTCCCCTTTGGACTATGGCTACACCTTC	CASSSPLDYGYTF
TRBD1	medium-sized	TRBV12-3/TRBV12-4	TRBJ1-2	TGTGCCAGCAGTTCACAGGGGTATGGCTACACCTTC	CASSSQGYGYTF
TRBD1	medium-sized	TRBV12-3/TRBV12-4	TRBJ1-2	TGTGCCAGCAGTTTATACAGGGGATATGGCTACACCTTC	CASSLYRGYGYTF
.	medium-sized	TRBV12-3/TRBV12-4	TRBJ1-2	TGTGCCAGCAGTTTAGGGCAGGGGTCTGGCTACACCTTC	CASSLGQGSGYTF
.	medium-sized	TRBV12-3/TRBV12-4	TRBJ1-2	TGTGCCAGCAGTTTGGGACTACCCCGGAAAACTAACTATGGCTACACCTTC	CASSLGLPRKTNYGYTF
.	medium-sized	TRBV12-3/TRBV12-4	TRBJ1-2	TGTGCCAGCAGTTTGGTTGAAGCTAACTATGGCTACACCTTC	CASSLVEANYGYTF
.	few	TRBV12-3/TRBV12-4	TRBJ1-2	TGTGCCAGCAGTTTACAGGGGTCTAACTATGGCTACACCTTC	CASSLQGSNYGYTF
.	large	TRBV12-3/TRBV12-4	TRBJ1-2	TGTGCCAGCAGCCTGATGCTAAACTATGGCTACACCTTC	CASSLMLNYGYTF
.	medium-sized	TRBV12-3/TRBV12-4	TRBJ1-2	TGTGCCAGCAGTTACGGACAGACGTCTAACTATGGCTACACCTTC	CASSYGQTSNYGYTF
.	.	TRBV12-3/TRBV12-4	TRBJ1-2	TGTGCCAGCAGTCCTGGACGAACGAACTATGGCTACACCTTC	CASSPGRTNYGYTF
.	large	TRBV12-3/TRBV12-4	TRBJ1-2	TGTGCCAGCAGTTTAAGGAGGGGTCCTGGCTACACCTTC	CASSLRRGPGYTF
TRBD1	medium-sized	TRBV12-3/TRBV12-4	TRBJ1-2	TGTGCCAGCAGTTCGACAGGGACGTATGGCTACACCTTC	CASSSTGTYGYTF
.	.	TRBV12-3/TRBV12-4	TRBJ1-2	TGTGCCAGCAGTCCCGGGAGAGACTACTACACCTTC	CASSPGRDYYTF
TRBD1	medium-sized	TRBV12-3/TRBV12-4	TRBJ1-2	TGTGCCAGCAGTCGCGGATCCGGGACAGGCAACTATGGCTACACCTTC	CASSRGSGTGNYGYTF
.	large	TRBV12-3/TRBV12-4	TRBJ1-2	TGTGCCAGCAGTACCTTCGTCTATCAGGGATTCTATGGCTACACCTTC	CASSTFVYQGFYGYTF
.	medium-sized	TRBV12-3/TRBV12-4	TRBJ1-2	TGTGCCAGCAGTTTTATGCCTCTATGGGGCTACACCTTC	CASSFMPLWGYTF
.	medium-sized	TRBV12-3/TRBV12-4	TRBJ1-2	TGTGCCAGCAGTCCACAGGGTTCCTTGGGAGGCTACACCTTC	CASSPQGSLGGYTF
TRBD1	medium-sized	TRBV12-3/TRBV12-4	TRBJ1-2	TGTGCCAGCAGGCCGACAGGGGCTAATGGCTACACCTTC	CASRPTGANGYTF
.	medium-sized	TRBV12-3/TRBV12-4	TRBJ1-2	TGTGCCAGCAGTTTCGGCGACAGAGGTTACTATGGCTACACCTTC	CASSFGDRGYYGYTF
TRBD1	medium-sized	TRBV12-3/TRBV12-4	TRBJ1-2	TGTGCCAGCAGTACCGGGACAGGCCGTGGCTACACCTTC	CASSTGTGRGYTF
TRBD1	large	TRBV12-3/TRBV12-4	TRBJ1-2	TGTGCCAGCAGGAAGACAGGGGACTATGGCTACACCTTC	CASRKTGDYGYTF
.	medium-sized	TRBV12-3/TRBV12-4	TRBJ1-2	TGTGCCAGCAGTTTAGGTTCTAACTATGGCTACACCTTC	CASSLGSNYGYTF
TRBD1	medium-sized	TRBV12-3/TRBV12-4	TRBJ1-2	TGTGCCAGCAGTTTCCCCGACAGGGTTGCCTATGGCTACACCTTC	CASSFPDRVAYGYTF
.	large	TRBV12-3/TRBV12-4	TRBJ1-2	TGTGCCAGCACAAACCTAGGGATCCCAAACTATGGCTACACCTTC	CASTNLGIPNYGYTF
TRBD1	large	TRBV12-3/TRBV12-4	TRBJ1-2	TGTGCCAGCAGTCCATTGGACAGGACCTCCTATGGCTACACCTTC	CASSPLDRTSYGYTF
.	.	TRBV12-3/TRBV12-4	TRBJ1-2	TGTGCCAGCAGTTTGACAGTGATCTATGGCTACACCTTC	CASSLTVIYGYTF
.	large	TRBV12-3/TRBV12-4	TRBJ1-2	TGTGCCAGCCGGTACCAGGGGCACAACTATGGCTACACCTTC	CASRYQGHNYGYTF